Included here is one T cell receptor beta chain sequence, with context. Its matching antigen is unknown. Germline loops: CDR1 LGHNA, CDR2 YSLEER. There are 15 residues in the CDR3. Germline trimming cut 5 bases from V and 3 bases from J; bases unmatched to any gene: 6. The data are from a study of blood T cells in healthy people across ages. Overall study findings and caveats: Naive T cell percentage and TCR beta diversity correlated strongly.

Together with a sample-barcoded 5' primer, a J-beta primer mix was included in a second PCR lasting roughly 6 to 12 cycles. TCRdb re-called the 5' RACE reads with MiXCR, one entry per CDR3 protein. This sample has 650,000 to 900,000 distinct CDR3 sequences, with about 59% found just once. Material: blood. The chain uses TRBV4-3 and TRBJ1-4; 7 bases fit TRBD1. This receptor was taken from a man younger than 45 in good health. CDR3 in DNA: TGCGCCAGCAGCACAACAGGGGCGCCTAATGAAAAACTGTTTTTT. Amino acids: CASSTTGAPNEKLFF.